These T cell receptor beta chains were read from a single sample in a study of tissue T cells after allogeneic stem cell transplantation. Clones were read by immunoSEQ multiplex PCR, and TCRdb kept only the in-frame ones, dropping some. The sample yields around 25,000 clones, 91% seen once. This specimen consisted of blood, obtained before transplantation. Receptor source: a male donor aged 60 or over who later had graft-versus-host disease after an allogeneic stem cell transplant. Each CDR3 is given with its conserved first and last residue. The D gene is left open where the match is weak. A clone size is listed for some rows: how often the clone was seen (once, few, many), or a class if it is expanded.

cdr3_nt: TGTGCCAGCAGCTTATCATGGGACAGGGCTCCCTACGAGCAGTACTTC
cdr3_aa: CASSLSWDRAPYEQYF
j_call: TRBJ2-7
v_call: TRBV7-2
clone_size: NA
d_call: TRBD1
cdr3_length: 16

cdr3_nt: TGTGCCAGCAGCTTAGAGATTAATCAGCCCCAGCATTTT
cdr3_aa: CASSLEINQPQHF
j_call: TRBJ1-5
v_call: TRBV11-2
clone_size: NA
d_call: NA
cdr3_length: 13

cdr3_nt: TGTGCCAGCAGCGAACAGGGGGCCATCATGAACACTGAAGCTTTCTTT
cdr3_aa: CASSEQGAIMNTEAFF
j_call: TRBJ1-1
v_call: TRBV27
clone_size: NA
d_call: TRBD1
cdr3_length: 16

cdr3_nt: TGTGCCAGCAGCTTGGACTACCAAGAGACCCAGTACTTC
cdr3_aa: CASSLDYQETQYF
j_call: TRBJ2-5
v_call: TRBV5-4
clone_size: NA
d_call: NA
cdr3_length: 13

cdr3_nt: TGTGCCAGCAGTGGGGTGGGACAGGGGGCACTCAATGAGCAGTTCTTC
cdr3_aa: CASSGVGQGALNEQFF
j_call: TRBJ2-1
v_call: TRBV28
clone_size: once
d_call: TRBD1
cdr3_length: 16

cdr3_nt: TGCGCCAGCAGCCAGGACAGGGGGGTTCAGTACGGCTACACCTTC
cdr3_aa: CASSQDRGVQYGYTF
j_call: TRBJ1-2
v_call: TRBV4-3
clone_size: NA
d_call: TRBD1
cdr3_length: 15

cdr3_nt: TGTGCCAGCAGTCCCCCGGCACGCCGTAATGAGCAGTTCTTC
cdr3_aa: CASSPPARRNEQFF
j_call: TRBJ2-1
v_call: TRBV28
clone_size: NA
d_call: NA
cdr3_length: 14

cdr3_nt: TGCGCCAGCAGCTCCCAGGGGGAGGGCTACACCTTC
cdr3_aa: CASSSQGEGYTF
j_call: TRBJ1-2
v_call: TRBV5-1
clone_size: NA
d_call: TRBD1
cdr3_length: 12

cdr3_nt: TGCGCCAGCAGCTCGGGACAGGCGATTACTAACTATGGCTACACCTTC
cdr3_aa: CASSSGQAITNYGYTF
j_call: TRBJ1-2
v_call: TRBV5-1
clone_size: NA
d_call: TRBD1
cdr3_length: 16

cdr3_nt: TGTGCCAGCAGCCCGCCCGGCACCTACAATGAGCAGTTCTTC
cdr3_aa: CASSPPGTYNEQFF
j_call: TRBJ2-1
v_call: TRBV7-2
clone_size: NA
d_call: NA
cdr3_length: 14

cdr3_nt: TGTGCCAGCAGCTTAAAACAACGGGAAGGCTACACCTTC
cdr3_aa: CASSLKQREGYTF
j_call: TRBJ1-2
v_call: TRBV7-2
clone_size: NA
d_call: NA
cdr3_length: 13

cdr3_nt: TGTGCCAGCAGTGAACTGGAGGGGAGGGTGTCAGATACGCAGTATTTT
cdr3_aa: CASSELEGRVSDTQYF
j_call: TRBJ2-3
v_call: TRBV6-1
clone_size: NA
d_call: TRBD2
cdr3_length: 16

cdr3_nt: TGCGCCAGCAGCCCCGCCGGCCTAGCGGGGAGCACAGATACGCAGTATTTT
cdr3_aa: CASSPAGLAGSTDTQYF
j_call: TRBJ2-3
v_call: TRBV4-1
clone_size: NA
d_call: TRBD2
cdr3_length: 17

cdr3_nt: TGTGCCAGTACGAACAGGTTCGGAGGCTACACCTTC
cdr3_aa: CASTNRFGGYTF
j_call: TRBJ1-2
v_call: TRBV19
clone_size: NA
d_call: NA
cdr3_length: 12

cdr3_nt: TGTGCCAGCAGTTACGACAGGGTTGATGGCTACACCTTC
cdr3_aa: CASSYDRVDGYTF
j_call: TRBJ1-2
v_call: TRBV6-2/TRBV6-3
clone_size: NA
d_call: TRBD1
cdr3_length: 13

cdr3_nt: TGTGCCACCCCAGGCCAGGAAAAACTGTTTTTT
cdr3_aa: CATPGQEKLFF
j_call: TRBJ1-4
v_call: TRBV19
clone_size: NA
d_call: NA
cdr3_length: 11

cdr3_nt: TGTGCCAGCAGCCGGACAGGTGAGAACACTGAAGCTTTCTTT
cdr3_aa: CASSRTGENTEAFF
j_call: TRBJ1-1
v_call: TRBV7-9
clone_size: NA
d_call: TRBD1
cdr3_length: 14

cdr3_nt: TGTGCCAGCAGCCCGACTGCTGACAATCAGCCCCAGCATTTT
cdr3_aa: CASSPTADNQPQHF
j_call: TRBJ1-5
v_call: TRBV5-4
clone_size: few
d_call: NA
cdr3_length: 14

cdr3_nt: TGTGCCGTCAAGGAGCGGGGCACTGAAGCTTTCTTT
cdr3_aa: CAVKERGTEAFF
j_call: TRBJ1-1
v_call: TRBV5-7
clone_size: once
d_call: NA
cdr3_length: 12

cdr3_nt: TGTGCCAGCAGCAAAGTCCCCGCAGATACGCAGTATTTT
cdr3_aa: CASSKVPADTQYF
j_call: TRBJ2-3
v_call: TRBV5-4
clone_size: NA
d_call: NA
cdr3_length: 13

cdr3_nt: TGTGCCAGCAGCAAACGGGACGGGAATAATTCACCCCTCCACTTT
cdr3_aa: CASSKRDGNNSPLHF
j_call: TRBJ1-6
v_call: TRBV14
clone_size: NA
d_call: NA
cdr3_length: 15

cdr3_nt: TGTGCCAGCAGCGCGGGGGGGCAAGCGGGAGAAGAGACCCAGTACTTC
cdr3_aa: CASSAGGQAGEETQYF
j_call: TRBJ2-5
v_call: TRBV5-8
clone_size: NA
d_call: TRBD2
cdr3_length: 16

cdr3_nt: TGTGCCAGCAGTGGGGGCGGCATAACGTTATTGGTTGCTTTCTTT
cdr3_aa: CASSGGGITLLVAFF
j_call: TRBJ1-1
v_call: TRBV28
clone_size: NA
d_call: NA
cdr3_length: 15

cdr3_nt: TGTGCCAGCAGCCAGCCGGGACAGGGGGCGACGGGGAATACGCAGTATTTT
cdr3_aa: CASSQPGQGATGNTQYF
j_call: TRBJ2-3
v_call: TRBV3-1/TRBV3-2
clone_size: NA
d_call: TRBD1
cdr3_length: 17

cdr3_nt: TGTGCCTGGGACAGGGGTCTCAACCCCTATGGCTACACCTTC
cdr3_aa: CAWDRGLNPYGYTF
j_call: TRBJ1-2
v_call: TRBV30
clone_size: NA
d_call: TRBD1
cdr3_length: 14

cdr3_nt: TGTGCCAGCAGTTTAACAGGGGGGAATCAGCCCCAGCATTTT
cdr3_aa: CASSLTGGNQPQHF
j_call: TRBJ1-5
v_call: TRBV28
clone_size: NA
d_call: TRBD1
cdr3_length: 14

cdr3_nt: TGTGCCAGTAGTACGGACTACGGAGGGGGTTTCACCGGGGAGCTGTTTTTT
cdr3_aa: CASSTDYGGGFTGELFF
j_call: TRBJ2-2
v_call: TRBV19
clone_size: once
d_call: NA
cdr3_length: 17

cdr3_nt: TGTGCCAGCAATGGGCCAGCGCCGAGGGGCGAGCAGTACTTC
cdr3_aa: CASNGPAPRGEQYF
j_call: TRBJ2-7
v_call: TRBV6-5
clone_size: NA
d_call: NA
cdr3_length: 14

cdr3_nt: TGTGCCAGCAGCCCCGCGGCAGGGAATAGCAATCAGCCCCAGCATTTT
cdr3_aa: CASSPAAGNSNQPQHF
j_call: TRBJ1-5
v_call: TRBV5-5
clone_size: once
d_call: NA
cdr3_length: 16

cdr3_nt: TGCGCCAGCAGTCCACAACCTGGGGAGCTGTTTTTT
cdr3_aa: CASSPQPGELFF
j_call: TRBJ2-2
v_call: TRBV10-1
clone_size: NA
d_call: NA
cdr3_length: 12

cdr3_nt: TGTGCCAGCACCGCCTTGAGGGGGGAACGGGGCTACACCTTC
cdr3_aa: CASTALRGERGYTF
j_call: TRBJ1-2
v_call: TRBV28
clone_size: NA
d_call: NA
cdr3_length: 14

cdr3_nt: TGCAGTGCTGGTGGCATCAACCTGGGCACTGAAGCTTTCTTT
cdr3_aa: CSAGGINLGTEAFF
j_call: TRBJ1-1
v_call: TRBV20-1
clone_size: few
d_call: NA
cdr3_length: 14

cdr3_nt: TGTGCCAGCAGCTATTCTACAACGAACACCGGGGAGCTGTTTTTT
cdr3_aa: CASSYSTTNTGELFF
j_call: TRBJ2-2
v_call: TRBV7-9
clone_size: NA
d_call: NA
cdr3_length: 15

cdr3_nt: TGTGCCAGCAGTGGCAGGCATGGGGCCAACGTCCTGACTTTC
cdr3_aa: CASSGRHGANVLTF
j_call: TRBJ2-6
v_call: TRBV2
clone_size: NA
d_call: NA
cdr3_length: 14

cdr3_nt: TGTGCCAGCAGCCAGCGGGTAATAGCCACAGATACGCAGTATTTT
cdr3_aa: CASSQRVIATDTQYF
j_call: TRBJ2-3
v_call: TRBV19
clone_size: NA
d_call: NA
cdr3_length: 15

cdr3_nt: TGCGCCAGCAGCCTACTCGGGGGTAGCGGGAGTAGGTACGAGCAGTACTTC
cdr3_aa: CASSLLGGSGSRYEQYF
j_call: TRBJ2-7
v_call: TRBV5-1
clone_size: NA
d_call: TRBD2
cdr3_length: 17

cdr3_nt: TGTGCCAGCAGTTACTCAGGGTCAGGGGGAGAGACCCAGTACTTC
cdr3_aa: CASSYSGSGGETQYF
j_call: TRBJ2-5
v_call: TRBV6-5
clone_size: once
d_call: TRBD1
cdr3_length: 15